The following is a T cell receptor beta chain sequence with its context. Its antigen is unknown. The PCR employed 60 Vbeta primers together with 13 Jbeta primers. Clones were sequenced by immunoSEQ multiplex PCR, and TCRdb holds only the in-frame ones, with some missing. Its listing shows 65,000 to 90,000 clones. The sample comes from a study of cytomegalovirus exposure and HLA in healthy donors. On the study more broadly: One earlier analysis, a look at around 170 million T cells, found some 120 million unique TCR beta sequences. Study-wide points: Among TCR sequences, most were rare, though some public TCRs appeared in many donors.

The CDR3 runs 15 residues. Germline CDR1 SEHNR, CDR2 FQNEAQ (reference sequence). The V end was cut by 6 bases, the J end by 2 bases, with 17 bases between. Source material: PBMCs. The sequence derives from a female donor in good health and CMV-seropositive. The chain combines TRBV7-9 with TRBJ2-7, with D perhaps matching TRBD1 (6 bases). The CDR3 loop reads CASSYDRISAYEQYF. The CDR3, as DNA: TGTGCCAGCAGTTACGACAGGATCTCGGCCTACGAGCAGTACTTC.